The 10 T cell receptor beta chains below were found in one sample sequenced in a study of OX40 agonist ivuxolimab in advanced cancers. Some clones are missing from TCRdb's copy, which holds only in-frame ones; the method was immunoSEQ multiplex PCR. The sample yields about 91,000 clones, 84% seen once. Sample: CD4+ or CD8+ T cells sorted from blood, taken in a trial of the OX40 agonist ivuxolimab. The receptors derive from an adult with an advanced solid tumor such as melanoma, head and neck, liver or kidney cancer.

This chain links TRBV7-2 with TRBJ2-3; 9 bases are shared with TRBD2. The V gene end was trimmed by 3 bases and the J gene end by 0 bases; junction bases not matched to a gene: 4. Germline V CDR1 and CDR2: SGHTA, FQGNSA. The CDR3 contains 16 residues. CDR3 coding DNA: TGTGCCAGCAGCTTCTTAGCGGGGGTTAGCACAGATACGCAGTATTTT. As protein: CASSFLAGVSTDTQYF.

This rearrangement joins TRBV6-1 to TRBJ2-6, with 8 bases fitting TRBD1. CDR3 length: 18 amino acids. With V trimmed by 4 bases and J by 0 bases, 8 bases remained unmatched. CDR1 MNHNS and CDR2 SASEGT come from the germline V gene. CDR3 sequence: CASSVLGQGYSGANVLTF. CDR3 in DNA: TGTGCCAGCAGTGTACTCGGACAGGGCTACTCTGGGGCCAACGTCCTGACTTTC.

This rearrangement joins TRBV28 to TRBJ1-5; no clear D. This CDR3 is 13 amino acids long. Trimming took off 2 bases at V and 4 bases at J, with 6 bases between the two ends. CDR1 and CDR2 (germline): MDHEN, SYDVKM. CDR3 DNA sequence: TGTGCCAGCAGTTTAAATGAGAATCAGCCCCAGCATTTT. Translated, it gives CASSLNENQPQHF.

The CDR3 loop reads CASSQETSGAYNEQFF. As DNA, the CDR3 is TGCGCCAGCAGCCAAGAAACTAGCGGGGCTTACAATGAGCAGTTCTTC. The gene calls are TRBV4-3 and TRBJ2-1; 10 bases agree with TRBD2. V dropped 0 bases and J dropped 4; count of bases not matched to a gene: 3. Germline loops: CDR1 LGHNA, CDR2 YSLEER. The CDR3 is 16 residues long.

The chain is built from TRBV10-3 and TRBJ1-3; no clear D gene. V gave up 6 bases and J gave up 0 bases, with 9 bases separating them. CDR3 length: 14 residues. Germline values: CDR1 ENHRY, CDR2 SYGVKD. The CDR3 spells CAIRAGDSGNTIYF. CDR3 coding DNA: TGTGCCATCAGGGCGGGCGACTCTGGAAACACCATATATTTT.

The chain links TRBV7-3 to TRBJ1-1, with D maybe TRBD1 (6 bases). V lost 3 bases, J lost 2 bases, and 7 bases lay in between. CDR1 is SGHTA, CDR2 FQGTGA, per germline. The CDR3 runs to 13 residues. The CDR3 coding sequence is TGTGCCAGCAGCTTGGACAGTAACACTGAAGCTTTCTTT. Encoded protein: CASSLDSNTEAFF.

The rearrangement joins TRBV28 to TRBJ1-1; D remains ambiguous. The CDR3 runs to 15 residues. Germline loops: CDR1 MDHEN, CDR2 SYDVKM. Trimming removed 7 bases from V and 1 base from J, with 16 bases in between. The CDR3 DNA is TGTGCCAGCACCAAAGGTCGGCGGGCGAACACTGAAGCTTTCTTT. This encodes CASTKGRRANTEAFF.

This clone has just a few counts. The chain uses TRBV28 and TRBJ1-2; tentatively, D is TRBD1 (6 bases). This CDR3 has 15 residues. V lost 7 bases to trimming and J lost 5 bases, with 20 bases between them. Looked up from germline, CDR1 is MDHEN and CDR2 is SYDVKM. The CDR3 DNA is TGTGCCAGCACAATGCGCCAGGGGCCAGGATATGGCTACACCTTC. Its protein is CASTMRQGPGYGYTF.

The V call is TRBV15, the J call TRBJ2-7; 7 bases map to TRBD1. There are 17 residues in the CDR3. The germline gives CDR1 LNHNV, CDR2 YYDKDF (reference sequence). V lost 0 bases and J lost 2; bases outside the gene matches: 10. CDR3 in amino acids: CATSRDTLQGNPYEQYF. The DNA for the CDR3 is TGTGCCACCAGCAGAGATACGTTACAGGGGAACCCCTACGAGCAGTACTTC.

The rearrangement links TRBV7-2 to TRBJ2-1; a possible D gene is TRBD1 (5 bases). Trimming cost V 6 bases and J 0 bases, with 12 bases left between them. The CDR3 spans 15 residues. CDR1 and CDR2 from the germline V gene are SGHTA and FQGNSA. The CDR3 loop reads CASRTAGLSYNEQFF. In DNA form, the CDR3 reads TGTGCCAGCAGAACGGCAGGGCTCTCCTACAATGAGCAGTTCTTC.